These T cell receptor beta chains were read from a single sample in a study of response to subunit inactivated influenza vaccine. TCRdb independently ran MiXCR on the RT-PCR reads; one entry per CDR3 protein. The table includes about 520,000 distinct CDR3 sequences, less than 30% detected once. Sequenced here: CD4+ T cells sorted from PBMCs, sampled roughly 5 days after vaccination. The origin of the receptors is a man aged 45-60 years who received an inactivated influenza vaccine. The conserved cysteine and the conserved F or W are not part of the CDR3 here. Fields, in order: V gene, J gene, CDR3 protein.

V: TRBV7-2; J: TRBJ1-1; CDR3: ASSLGGQDTEAF
V: TRBV6-5; J: TRBJ2-2; CDR3: ASSYSSGQGTGELF
V: TRBV28; J: TRBJ1-2; CDR3: ASSAFKRVHYGYT
V: TRBV11-2; J: TRBJ2-1; CDR3: ASSPGFSNEQF
V: TRBV5-6; J: TRBJ2-2; CDR3: ASRKTGTLTGELF
V: TRBV5-6; J: TRBJ2-1; CDR3: ASSLKGGIEQF
V: TRBV29-1; J: TRBJ2-7; CDR3: VAGFTSYEQY
V: TRBV7-2; J: TRBJ1-1; CDR3: ASSQAMWGNTEAF
V: TRBV20-1; J: TRBJ2-3; CDR3: SALPWTGSTDTQY
V: TRBV20-1; J: TRBJ2-1; CDR3: SARDKRGAYNEQF
V: TRBV9; J: TRBJ2-3; CDR3: ASSARTNKGDTQY
V: TRBV6-2/TRBV6-3; J: TRBJ2-7; CDR3: ASNRKLAVPYEQY
V: TRBV4-1; J: TRBJ1-4; CDR3: ASGELTNEKLF
V: TRBV28; J: TRBJ2-1; CDR3: ASTRTGDFNEQF
V: TRBV3-1; J: TRBJ2-5; CDR3: ASSQDREETQY
V: TRBV5-4; J: TRBJ2-1; CDR3: ASSPPRGRGEENEQF
V: TRBV4-2; J: TRBJ2-5; CDR3: ASSRRTSGAEETQY
V: TRBV20-1; J: TRBJ2-4; CDR3: SALGLAGINIQY
V: TRBV4-2; J: TRBJ1-6; CDR3: ASSQPGVGALH
V: TRBV7-2; J: TRBJ1-1; CDR3: ASSLSRAMNTEAF
V: TRBV15; J: TRBJ1-4; CDR3: ATSRGPSEKLF
V: TRBV7-9; J: TRBJ2-7; CDR3: ASSLDRLSSYEQY
V: TRBV20-1; J: TRBJ2-7; CDR3: SAAGHSYEQY
V: TRBV18; J: TRBJ2-1; CDR3: ASSPSGGGYNEQF
V: TRBV4-3; J: TRBJ1-2; CDR3: ASSTKNPGQSNYGYT
V: TRBV29-1; J: TRBJ2-3; CDR3: SVPDRVADTQY
V: TRBV7-3; J: TRBJ2-1; CDR3: ASSFPGTSGYNEQF
V: TRBV20-1; J: TRBJ2-7; CDR3: SARDRDRGFYEQY
V: TRBV5-1; J: TRBJ2-1; CDR3: ASSFRTGGSGEQF
V: TRBV6-1; J: TRBJ1-2; CDR3: ASRPGTVNYGYT
V: TRBV4-1; J: TRBJ1-4; CDR3: ASSQATVGVTNEKLF
V: TRBV27; J: TRBJ1-2; CDR3: ASSLSYRGPGYT
V: TRBV13; J: TRBJ2-7; CDR3: ASSLSSLGEQY
V: TRBV4-3; J: TRBJ2-2; CDR3: ASSQALQGATTGELF
V: TRBV13; J: TRBJ2-7; CDR3: ASSQGPNPPYEQY
V: TRBV5-1; J: TRBJ2-1; CDR3: ASSLTLAGGYNEQF
V: TRBV4-3; J: TRBJ2-3; CDR3: ASSQTNQRLDPQY
V: TRBV12-3/TRBV12-4; J: TRBJ2-2; CDR3: ASIKQGGNTGELF
V: TRBV6-5; J: TRBJ2-3; CDR3: ASPLGPDTQY
V: TRBV10-3; J: TRBJ2-5; CDR3: AISEMGGETQY
V: TRBV10-3; J: TRBJ2-1; CDR3: ATDPSTGLRNEQF
V: TRBV11-2; J: TRBJ2-1; CDR3: ASSHRSGRRYNEQF